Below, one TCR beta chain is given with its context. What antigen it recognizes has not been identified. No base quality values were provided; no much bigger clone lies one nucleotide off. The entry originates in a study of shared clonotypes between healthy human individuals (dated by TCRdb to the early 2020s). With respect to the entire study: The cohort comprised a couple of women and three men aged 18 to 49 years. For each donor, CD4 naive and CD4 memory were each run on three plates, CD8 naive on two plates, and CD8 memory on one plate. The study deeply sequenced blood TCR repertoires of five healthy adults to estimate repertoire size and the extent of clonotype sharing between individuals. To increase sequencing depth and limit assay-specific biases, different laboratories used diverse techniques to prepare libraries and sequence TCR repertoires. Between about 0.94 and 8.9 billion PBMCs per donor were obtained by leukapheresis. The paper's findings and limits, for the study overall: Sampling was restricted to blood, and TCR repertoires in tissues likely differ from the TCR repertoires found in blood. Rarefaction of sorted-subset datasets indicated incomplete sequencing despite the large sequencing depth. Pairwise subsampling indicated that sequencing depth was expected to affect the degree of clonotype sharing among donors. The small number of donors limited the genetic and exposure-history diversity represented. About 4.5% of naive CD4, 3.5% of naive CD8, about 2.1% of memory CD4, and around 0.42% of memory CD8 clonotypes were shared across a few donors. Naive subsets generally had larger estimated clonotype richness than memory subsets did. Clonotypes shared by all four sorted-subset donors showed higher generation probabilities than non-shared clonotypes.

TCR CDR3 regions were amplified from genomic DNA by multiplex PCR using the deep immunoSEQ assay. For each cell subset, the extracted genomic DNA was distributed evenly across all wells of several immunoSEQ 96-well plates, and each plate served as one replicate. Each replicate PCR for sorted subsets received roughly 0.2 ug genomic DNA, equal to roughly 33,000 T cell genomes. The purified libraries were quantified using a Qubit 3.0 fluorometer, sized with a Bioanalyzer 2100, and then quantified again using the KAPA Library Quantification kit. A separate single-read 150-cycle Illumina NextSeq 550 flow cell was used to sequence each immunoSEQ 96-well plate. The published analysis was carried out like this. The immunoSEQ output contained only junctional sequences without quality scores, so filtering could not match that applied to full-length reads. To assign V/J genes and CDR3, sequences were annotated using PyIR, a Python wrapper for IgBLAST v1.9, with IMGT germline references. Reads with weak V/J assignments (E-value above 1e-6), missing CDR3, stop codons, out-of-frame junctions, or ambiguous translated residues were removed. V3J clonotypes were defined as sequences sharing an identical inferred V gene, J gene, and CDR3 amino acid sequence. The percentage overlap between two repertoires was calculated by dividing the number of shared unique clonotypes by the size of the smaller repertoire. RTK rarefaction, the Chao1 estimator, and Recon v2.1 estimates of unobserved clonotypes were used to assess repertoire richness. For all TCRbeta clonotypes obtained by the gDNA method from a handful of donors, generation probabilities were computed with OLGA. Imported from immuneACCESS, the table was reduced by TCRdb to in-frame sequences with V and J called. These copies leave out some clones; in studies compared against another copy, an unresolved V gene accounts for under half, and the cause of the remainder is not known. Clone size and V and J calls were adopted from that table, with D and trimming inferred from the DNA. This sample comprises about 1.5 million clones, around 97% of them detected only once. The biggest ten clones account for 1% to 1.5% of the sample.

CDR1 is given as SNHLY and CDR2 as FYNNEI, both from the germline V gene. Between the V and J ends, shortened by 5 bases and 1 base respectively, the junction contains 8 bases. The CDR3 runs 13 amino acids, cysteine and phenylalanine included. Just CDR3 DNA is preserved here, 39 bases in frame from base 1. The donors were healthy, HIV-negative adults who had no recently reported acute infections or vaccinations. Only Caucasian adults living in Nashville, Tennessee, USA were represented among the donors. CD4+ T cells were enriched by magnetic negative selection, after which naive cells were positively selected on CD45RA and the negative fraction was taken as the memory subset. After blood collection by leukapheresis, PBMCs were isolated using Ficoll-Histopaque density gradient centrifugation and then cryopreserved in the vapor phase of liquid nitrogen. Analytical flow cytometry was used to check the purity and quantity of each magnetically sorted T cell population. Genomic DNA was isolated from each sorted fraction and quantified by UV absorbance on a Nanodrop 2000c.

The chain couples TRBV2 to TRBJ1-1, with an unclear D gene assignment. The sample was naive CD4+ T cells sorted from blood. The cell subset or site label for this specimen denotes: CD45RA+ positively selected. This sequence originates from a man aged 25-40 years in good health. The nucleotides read TGTGCCAGCAGTCACGATAAGAACACTGAAGCTTTCTTT. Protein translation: CASSHDKNTEAFF. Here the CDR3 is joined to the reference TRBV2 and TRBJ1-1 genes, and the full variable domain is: EPEVTQTPSHQVTQMGQEVILRCVPISNHLYFYWYRQILGQKVEFLVSFYNNEISEKSEIFDDQFSVERPDGSNFTLKIRSTKLEDSAMYFCASSHDKNTEAFFGQGTRLTVV.